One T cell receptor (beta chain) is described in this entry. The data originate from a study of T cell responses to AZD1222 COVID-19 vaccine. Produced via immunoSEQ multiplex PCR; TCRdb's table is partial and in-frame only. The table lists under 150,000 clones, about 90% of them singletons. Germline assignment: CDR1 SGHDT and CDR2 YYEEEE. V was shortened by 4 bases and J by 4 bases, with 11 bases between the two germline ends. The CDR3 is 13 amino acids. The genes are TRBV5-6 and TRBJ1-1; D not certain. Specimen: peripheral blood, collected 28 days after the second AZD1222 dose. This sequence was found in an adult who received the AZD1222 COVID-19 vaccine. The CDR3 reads CASSRFSGTEAFF. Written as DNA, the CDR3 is TGTGCCAGCAGCCGCTTTAGTGGCACTGAAGCTTTCTTT.